The present T cell receptor (beta chain) was sequenced within a study of T cell changes during pregnancy in multiple sclerosis. The germline gives CDR1 MGHDK, CDR2 SYGVNS. Losses at the gene ends were 5 bases for V and 8 bases for J; bases not matched to a gene: 3. This CDR3 region has 12 residues. The protocol was immunoSEQ multiplex PCR, while the TCRdb copy is restricted to in-frame clones and leaves out a portion. Of around 42,000 clones in the sample, about nine tenths were seen once. This receptor was obtained from a female donor in good health, enrolled as a control in a pregnancy study. The rearrangement joins TRBV25-1 to TRBJ1-2; 9 bases are a match to TRBD1. Sequencing was performed on CD4+ T cells from peripheral blood mononuclear cells, taken after pregnancy. DNA for the CDR3: TGTGCCAGCAGTCGACAGGGGGGCGGCTACACCTTC. It encodes CASSRQGGGYTF.